One sample yielded the 21 T cell receptor beta chains listed below, sequenced in a study of lymphopenia after photon versus proton radiotherapy. Sequencing used immunoSEQ multiplex PCR; TCRdb keeps in-frame clones, though not all of them. The sample yields 65,000 to 90,000 clones, 92% seen once. Source: peripheral blood, taken from a patient treated with photon-based radiotherapy. The receptors were gathered from a woman in her forties with cholangiocarcinoma.

The chain employs TRBV7-8 and TRBJ1-1, with D unclear. CDR3 length: 13 amino acids. CDR1 is SGHVS and CDR2 is FQNEAQ in the germline V gene. The ends were cut back, 2 bases at V and 8 bases at J, with 12 bases in the middle. The CDR3 is CASSLLSEGEAFF. In DNA, the CDR3 is TGTGCCAGCAGCTTACTCTCCGAGGGAGAAGCTTTCTTT.

The J gene is TRBJ1-1, the V gene TRBV19; D remains unclear. The germline V and J ends were trimmed by 2 bases and 8 bases, with 12 bases remaining between them. The CDR3 runs 13 residues. Germline assignment: CDR1 LNHDA and CDR2 SQIVND (reference sequence). CDR3 nucleotides: TGTGCCAGTAGTATATCGTCCGGGCTCGAAGCTTTCTTT. Its translation is CASSISSGLEAFF.

This chain uses TRBV7-9 with TRBJ2-3, with TRBD2 matching over 10 bases. Germline CDR1 and CDR2: SEHNR and FQNEAQ (reference sequence). V shed 5 bases, J shed 2 bases, and the junction held 7 bases outside the gene matches. The CDR3 has 16 amino acids. CDR3 sequence reads: CASSPGLAPFTDTQYF. DNA for the CDR3: TGTGCCAGCAGCCCGGGACTAGCGCCTTTCACAGATACGCAGTATTTT.

V usage is TRBV5-1 and J usage is TRBJ2-4; D is undetermined. The germline gives CDR1 SGHRS, CDR2 YFSETQ. The length of the CDR3 is 14 residues. With 0 bases removed from V and 0 bases from J, the gap between germline ends came to 4 bases. The CDR3 spells CASSLGVAKNIQYF. The CDR3 DNA reads TGCGCCAGCAGCTTGGGGGTAGCCAAAAACATTCAGTACTTC.

The chain is built from TRBV30 and TRBJ1-1, with a tentative D call TRBD1 (5 bases). Germline V CDR1 and CDR2: GTSNPN, SVGIG (reference sequence). Trimming removed 2 bases at V and 8 bases at J, with 12 bases between. The CDR3 consists of 12 residues. The CDR3 protein is CAWSRLGGEAFF. As DNA, the CDR3 is TGTGCCTGGAGTAGACTCGGGGGAGAAGCTTTCTTT.

The chain links TRBV4-1 to TRBJ1-4; D gene uncertain. Germline assignment: CDR1 MGHRA and CDR2 YSYEKL. Between the trimmed V and J ends, which lost 7 bases and 0 bases, there was a span of 15 bases. This CDR3 has 16 amino acids. CDR3 DNA sequence: TGCGCCAGCACCCCCTTCCCCACAGCAACTAATGAAAAACTGTTTTTT. Amino acids: CASTPFPTATNEKLFF.

V is TRBV5-4 and J is TRBJ2-5, with D possibly being TRBD1 or TRBD2 (5 bases each). V lost 0 bases to trimming and J lost 4 bases, with 13 bases between them. Germline-derived CDR1 and CDR2 are SGHNT and YYREEE (reference sequence). The CDR3 is 15 amino acids. The CDR3 DNA is TGTGCCAGCAGCTTGGCGGGACCCGGAGCAGAGACCCAGTACTTC. Translation: CASSLAGPGAETQYF.

V and J are TRBV30 and TRBJ1-2; D may be TRBD1 (5 bases). The CDR3 contains 12 residues. The germline V gene encodes CDR1 GTSNPN and CDR2 SVGIG (reference sequence). The ends were cut back, 6 bases at V and 7 bases at J, with 15 bases in the middle. The CDR3 DNA is TGTGCCTGTACTAGGTCCGGGGCTGGCTACACCTTC. As protein: CACTRSGAGYTF.

A single count supports this clone. The chain's CDR3 is CASIQAANTGELFF. The CDR3, as DNA: TGTGCCAGCATTCAAGCAGCGAACACCGGGGAGCTGTTTTTT. This sequence joins TRBV2 and TRBJ2-2; D is unclear. The germline V gene encodes CDR1 SNHLY and CDR2 FYNNEI. V was clipped by 7 bases and J by 0 bases, with 9 bases between them. The CDR3 totals 14 residues.

The chain has TRBV30 and TRBJ2-3; tentatively, D is TRBD2 (6 bases). Germline V lookup: CDR1 GTSNPN, CDR2 SVGIG (reference sequence). Deletions cut 0 bases from V and 9 bases from J, with 19 bases between. This CDR3 has 15 amino acids. Here the CDR3 reads CAWSVLGGPGTTQYF. The CDR3 DNA reads TGTGCCTGGAGTGTACTGGGGGGACCAGGGACGACGCAGTATTTT.

The chain is built from TRBV4-1 and TRBJ2-1, with D unclear. The germline V gene encodes CDR1 MGHRA and CDR2 YSYEKL. The CDR3 consists of 16 residues. Deletions cut 1 base from V and 2 bases from J, with 12 bases between. The CDR3 spells CASSQVGGGTYNEQFF. The CDR3 DNA is TGCGCCAGCAGCCAAGTTGGCGGTGGAACCTACAATGAGCAGTTCTTC.

The rearrangement uses TRBV28 and TRBJ1-1, with D maybe TRBD1 (6 bases). Trimming removed 6 bases at V and 7 bases at J, with 24 bases between. The germline gives CDR1 MDHEN, CDR2 SYDVKM. There are 16 residues in the CDR3. CDR3 coding DNA: TGTGCCAGCAGCTATAGGGGTAGGGGGATGAAGAGTGAAGCTTTCTTT. Amino acids: CASSYRGRGMKSEAFF.

This rearrangement joins TRBV29-1 to TRBJ1-2, with no clear D. V lost 5 bases and J 8 bases, leaving 12 bases between the germline ends. The CDR3 spans 11 residues. Germline-derived CDR1 and CDR2 are SQVTM and ANQGSEA. This chain's CDR3 is CSVYRFDGYTF. As DNA, the CDR3 is TGCAGCGTTTACCGGTTTGACGGCTACACCTTC.

The chain couples TRBV9 to TRBJ2-7; tentatively, D is TRBD1 or TRBD2 (6 bases each). Trimming took off 0 bases at V and 6 bases at J, with 10 bases between the two ends. The germline gives CDR1 SGDLS, CDR2 YYNGEE. The CDR3 is 13 amino acids. The CDR3 here is CASSVAGASEQYF. The CDR3 region has the DNA TGTGCCAGCAGCGTAGCGGGGGCCTCCGAGCAGTACTTC.

The chain has TRBV11-1 and TRBJ1-2; D possibly corresponds to TRBD1 (5 bases). V gave up 5 bases and J gave up 6 bases, with 16 bases separating them. This CDR3 contains 14 residues. Germline V gene data show CDR1 as SGHAT and CDR2 as FQDESV (reference sequence). The CDR3 sequence is CASSQAGSTDGYTF. CDR3 in DNA: TGTGCCAGCAGCCAAGCAGGGAGTACGGATGGCTACACCTTC.

The sample holds a few counts of this clone. V is TRBV19 and J is TRBJ1-5; D ambiguous. Germline CDR1 LNHDA, CDR2 SQIVND (reference sequence). V was trimmed by 1 base and J by 6 bases, leaving 16 bases between them. This CDR3 is 16 amino acids long. The chain's CDR3 is CASSIGGNGEGQPQHF. DNA for the CDR3: TGTGCCAGTAGTATAGGCGGTAACGGGGAGGGTCAGCCCCAGCATTTT.

The gene calls are TRBV10-3 and TRBJ2-3, with D unclear. The V gene's germline CDR1 is ENHRY and CDR2 SYGVKD. Trimming stripped 3 bases from V and 2 bases from J, with 3 bases between. CDR3 length: 12 residues. CDR3 sequence: CAISDLTDTQYF. CDR3 coding DNA: TGTGCCATCAGTGACCTCACAGATACGCAGTATTTT.

This chain joins TRBV5-4 and TRBJ2-1, with D unresolved. The CDR3 covers 15 residues. The germline V gene encodes CDR1 SGHNT and CDR2 YYREEE (reference sequence). The V end was cut by 4 bases, the J end by 8 bases, with 19 bases between. The CDR3 nucleotides read TGTGCCAGCAGCCCCCGAACTAATAGTGGAGATGAGCAGTTCTTC. Translating it yields CASSPRTNSGDEQFF.

The chain links TRBV29-1 to TRBJ2-7, with TRBD2 matching over 11 bases. The J segment lost 2 bases and the V segment lost 5 bases, leaving 5 bases of the junction unmatched. Germline V CDR1 and CDR2: SQVTM, ANQGSEA. The length of the CDR3 is 14 residues. For the CDR3, the DNA is TGCAGCGTTACCGGGACTAGCGGAACCTACGAGCAGTACTTC. This encodes CSVTGTSGTYEQYF.

V and J are TRBV19 and TRBJ1-5; weak D call: TRBD1 (6 bases). This CDR3 is built from 16 residues. Germline values: CDR1 LNHDA, CDR2 SQIVND (reference sequence). Trimming shortened V by 6 bases and J by 0 bases, and 15 bases separated the two germline ends. The CDR3 loop is CASSLRTDNSNQPQHF. The CDR3 DNA reads as TGTGCCAGTAGCCTCAGGACAGATAATAGCAATCAGCCCCAGCATTTT.

The chain has TRBV19 and TRBJ2-6; weak D call: TRBD1 (6 bases). V was trimmed by 9 bases and J by 1 base, leaving 19 bases between them. This CDR3 has 17 amino acids. Germline CDR1 LNHDA, CDR2 SQIVND (reference sequence). The CDR3 sequence is CASLDRFNFSGANVLTF. CDR3 nucleotides: TGTGCCAGCCTGGACAGATTTAACTTTTCTGGGGCCAACGTCCTGACTTTC. Filled out from reference TRBV19 and TRBJ2-6, the complete variable domain reads DGGITQSPKYLFRKEGQNVTLSCEQNLNHDAMYWYRQDPGQGLRLIYYSQIVNDFQKGDIAEGYSVSREKKESFPLTVTSAQKNPTAFYLCASLDRFNFSGANVLTFGAGSRLTVL.